This is a list of T cell receptor beta chains from one sample in a study of blood T cell repertoires in COVID-19. Data came from immunoSEQ multiplex PCR; TCRdb stores just in-frame clones and leaves some out. This sample carries approximately 200,000 clones, 86% of them seen once, and the ten largest clones take more than 4%. Sequenced: PBMCs or T cells enriched from blood (not recorded which). These receptors all stem from a woman aged 25 to 39 who had been exposed to COVID-19. Each CDR3 is given with its conserved first and last residue. Fields, in order: D gene, clone size, J gene, V gene, CDR3 protein, CDR3 DNA. The D gene is left open where the match is weak. The size entry is marked missing in some rows and otherwise reads once, few, many or a size class.

d_call: -; clone_size: -; j_call: TRBJ1-1; v_call: TRBV5-5; cdr3_aa: CASSSQGTEAFF; cdr3_nt: TGTGCCAGCAGCTCACAAGGGACAGAAGCTTTCTTT
d_call: -; clone_size: few; j_call: TRBJ1-6; v_call: TRBV6-5; cdr3_aa: CASSYGSSYNSPLHF; cdr3_nt: TGTGCCAGCAGTTACGGGAGCTCCTATAATTCACCCCTCCACTTT
d_call: -; clone_size: -; j_call: TRBJ2-2; v_call: TRBV24-1; cdr3_aa: CATGGYRTGELFF; cdr3_nt: TGTGCCACCGGAGGGTATCGGACCGGGGAGCTGTTTTTT
d_call: -; clone_size: -; j_call: TRBJ2-7; v_call: TRBV5-1; cdr3_aa: CASSLASGHYRGEQYF; cdr3_nt: TGCGCCAGCAGCTTGGCCAGTGGGCACTACAGAGGGGAGCAGTACTTC
d_call: -; clone_size: -; j_call: TRBJ2-1; v_call: TRBV5-6; cdr3_aa: CASSLDPRVPEQFF; cdr3_nt: TGTGCCAGCAGCTTGGATCCCAGGGTGCCTGAGCAGTTCTTC
d_call: -; clone_size: -; j_call: TRBJ1-2; v_call: TRBV14; cdr3_aa: CASSQFSGSGYTF; cdr3_nt: TGTGCCAGCAGCCAATTCTCAGGGTCTGGCTACACCTTC
d_call: TRBD1; clone_size: -; j_call: TRBJ2-7; v_call: TRBV3-1/TRBV3-2; cdr3_aa: CASSPPGQATYEQYF; cdr3_nt: TGTGCCAGCAGCCCCCCAGGACAGGCCACCTACGAGCAGTACTTC
d_call: -; clone_size: few; j_call: TRBJ1-1; v_call: TRBV5-5; cdr3_aa: CASRPYQGNTEAFF; cdr3_nt: TGTGCCAGCAGACCATATCAGGGAAATACTGAAGCTTTCTTT
d_call: TRBD1; clone_size: -; j_call: TRBJ2-1; v_call: TRBV15; cdr3_aa: CATSRDPGQATYNEQFF; cdr3_nt: TGTGCCACCAGCAGAGATCCCGGACAGGCGACGTACAATGAGCAGTTCTTC
d_call: -; clone_size: -; j_call: TRBJ2-7; v_call: TRBV30; cdr3_aa: CAWGRGRDSDEQYF; cdr3_nt: TGTGCCTGGGGGCGGGGCAGGGACTCGGACGAGCAGTACTTC
d_call: -; clone_size: few; j_call: TRBJ1-5; v_call: TRBV18; cdr3_aa: CASSPGRGDSQPQHF; cdr3_nt: TGTGCCAGCTCCCCAGGGAGGGGGGATAGTCAGCCCCAGCATTTT
d_call: -; clone_size: once; j_call: TRBJ2-3; v_call: TRBV18; cdr3_aa: CASSPGLGTDTQYF; cdr3_nt: TGTGCCAGCTCACCAGGCCTAGGCACAGATACGCAGTATTTT
d_call: -; clone_size: -; j_call: TRBJ1-4; v_call: TRBV7-3; cdr3_aa: CASSWSTYNEKLFF; cdr3_nt: TGTGCCAGCAGCTGGTCAACCTATAATGAAAAACTGTTTTTT
d_call: -; clone_size: -; j_call: TRBJ2-3; v_call: TRBV3-1/TRBV3-2; cdr3_aa: CASSQFGDTRGTDTQYF; cdr3_nt: TGTGCCAGCAGCCAATTCGGGGACACCCGGGGCACAGATACGCAGTATTTT
d_call: -; clone_size: -; j_call: TRBJ1-5; v_call: TRBV6-5; cdr3_aa: CARDSANQPQHF; cdr3_nt: TGTGCCAGGGACTCTGCAAATCAGCCCCAGCATTTT
d_call: TRBD2; clone_size: -; j_call: TRBJ2-7; v_call: TRBV5-5; cdr3_aa: CASSPGGERYEQYF; cdr3_nt: TGTGCCAGCAGCCCGGGGGGGGAGAGGTACGAGCAGTACTTC
d_call: TRBD1; clone_size: -; j_call: TRBJ1-2; v_call: TRBV9; cdr3_aa: CASSEDRDGYTF; cdr3_nt: TGTGCCAGCAGCGAGGACAGGGATGGCTACACCTTC
d_call: -; clone_size: few; j_call: TRBJ2-1; v_call: TRBV11-3; cdr3_aa: CASSQDYSYNEQFF; cdr3_nt: TGTGCCAGCAGCCAAGACTATTCTTACAATGAGCAGTTCTTC
d_call: -; clone_size: -; j_call: TRBJ1-5; v_call: TRBV5-1; cdr3_aa: CASSTTGGNQPQHF; cdr3_nt: TGCGCCAGCAGTACGACGGGGGGCAATCAGCCCCAGCATTTT
d_call: -; clone_size: -; j_call: TRBJ1-5; v_call: TRBV27; cdr3_aa: CASRDSMRPYSNQPQHF; cdr3_nt: TGTGCCAGCAGAGACAGTATGCGCCCTTATAGCAATCAGCCCCAGCATTTT
d_call: -; clone_size: -; j_call: TRBJ2-3; v_call: TRBV5-4; cdr3_aa: CASSPYGEDTQYF; cdr3_nt: TGTGCCAGCAGCCCCTACGGGGAGGATACGCAGTATTTT
d_call: -; clone_size: -; j_call: TRBJ2-1; v_call: TRBV10-3; cdr3_aa: CAISDWAGNNEQFF; cdr3_nt: TGTGCCATCAGTGATTGGGCAGGAAACAATGAGCAGTTCTTC
d_call: -; clone_size: -; j_call: TRBJ1-1; v_call: TRBV30; cdr3_aa: CAWSWGERGTEAFF; cdr3_nt: TGTGCCTGGAGTTGGGGGGAAAGAGGGACTGAAGCTTTCTTT
d_call: -; clone_size: -; j_call: TRBJ1-2; v_call: TRBV6-1; cdr3_aa: CASSEAGGQPNYGYTF; cdr3_nt: TGTGCCAGCAGTGAAGCGGGGGGGCAGCCCAACTATGGCTACACCTTC
d_call: TRBD1; clone_size: -; j_call: TRBJ2-7; v_call: TRBV2; cdr3_aa: CASSRDRGRSYEQYF; cdr3_nt: TGTGCCAGCAGCCGGGACAGGGGGCGATCCTACGAGCAGTACTTC
d_call: TRBD2; clone_size: -; j_call: TRBJ2-1; v_call: TRBV19; cdr3_aa: CASRTLAGGQFF; cdr3_nt: TGTGCCAGTAGAACACTAGCGGGGGGGCAGTTCTTC
d_call: TRBD2; clone_size: once; j_call: TRBJ2-3; v_call: TRBV5-1; cdr3_aa: CASSPRSSGGTDTQYF; cdr3_nt: TGCGCCAGCAGCCCCCGTTCTAGCGGGGGCACAGATACGCAGTATTTT
d_call: TRBD1; clone_size: -; j_call: TRBJ1-4; v_call: TRBV14; cdr3_aa: CASSSSGGQGTLLFF; cdr3_nt: TGTGCCAGCAGCTCTTCGGGGGGACAGGGGACTTTGCTGTTTTTT
d_call: TRBD1; clone_size: -; j_call: TRBJ1-2; v_call: TRBV11-2; cdr3_aa: CASSLGTGDINYGYTF; cdr3_nt: TGTGCCAGCAGCTTAGGGACAGGGGATATTAACTATGGCTACACCTTC